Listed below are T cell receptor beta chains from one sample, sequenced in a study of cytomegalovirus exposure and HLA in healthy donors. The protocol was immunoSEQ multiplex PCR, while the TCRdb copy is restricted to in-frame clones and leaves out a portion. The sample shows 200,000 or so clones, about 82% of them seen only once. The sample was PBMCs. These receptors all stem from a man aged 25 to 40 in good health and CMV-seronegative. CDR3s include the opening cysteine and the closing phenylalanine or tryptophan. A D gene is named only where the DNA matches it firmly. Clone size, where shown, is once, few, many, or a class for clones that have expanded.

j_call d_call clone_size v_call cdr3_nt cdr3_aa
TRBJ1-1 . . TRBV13 TGTGCCAGCAGCTTAGGAGGGGATAACACTGAAGCTTTCTTT CASSLGGDNTEAFF
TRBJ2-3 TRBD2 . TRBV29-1 TGCAGCGCGGGACTAGCAACAGATACGCAGTATTTT CSAGLATDTQYF
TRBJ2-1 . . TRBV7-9 TGTGCCAGCAGCCTAGGACAGTACCCCTACAATGAGCAGTTCTTC CASSLGQYPYNEQFF
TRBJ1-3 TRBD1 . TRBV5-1 TGCGCCAGCAGCTTGGCCGGAGGGGGCGTTGGAAACACCATATATTTT CASSLAGGGVGNTIYF
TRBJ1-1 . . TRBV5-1 TGCGCCAGCAGCTTGCGTCGGGGGGCCACTGAAGCTTTCTTT CASSLRRGATEAFF
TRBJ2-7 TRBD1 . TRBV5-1 TGCGCCAGCAGCCAAGGACAGGACGGCTACGAGCAGTACTTC CASSQGQDGYEQYF
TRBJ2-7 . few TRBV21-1 TGTGCCAGCAGCAAATTAGACAGGGGTTACGAGCAGTACTTC CASSKLDRGYEQYF
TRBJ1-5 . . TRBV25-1 TGTGCCAGCAGCCTTACAGGGAATCAGCCCCAGCATTTT CASSLTGNQPQHF
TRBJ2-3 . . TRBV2 TGTGCCAGCAGTGCGAGGGCCGGGGACACAGATACGCAGTATTTT CASSARAGDTDTQYF
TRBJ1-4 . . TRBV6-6 TGTGCCAGCAGTTCTCCGCGAAGTGAAAAACTGTTTTTT CASSSPRSEKLFF
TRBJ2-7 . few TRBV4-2 TGTGCCAGCAGCCACCCCAGGCAGGATGCGCTCGGCGAGCAGTACTTC CASSHPRQDALGEQYF
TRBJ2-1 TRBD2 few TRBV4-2 TGTGCCAGCAGCCTCGAAGGTTCTAGCGGATACAATGAGCAGTTCTTC CASSLEGSSGYNEQFF
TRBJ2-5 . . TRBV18 TGTGCCAGCTCACCCAGGGAACTCCAAGAGACCCAGTACTTC CASSPRELQETQYF
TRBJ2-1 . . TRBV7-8 TGTGCCAGCAGCTCACAGGGGGGGTACAATGAGCAGTTCTTC CASSSQGGYNEQFF
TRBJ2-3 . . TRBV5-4 TGTGCCAGCAGCTTTGACAGTTCGCAGTATTTT CASSFDSSQYF
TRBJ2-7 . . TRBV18 TGTGCCAGCTCACCGGCAGCCTACGAGCAGTACTTC CASSPAAYEQYF
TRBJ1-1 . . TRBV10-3 TGTGCCATCAGAGCGGAGGTGGCTAACACTGAAGCTTTCTTT CAIRAEVANTEAFF
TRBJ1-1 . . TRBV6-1 TGTGCCAGCAGTCCCCGCGCGCCAGGGAAGACTGAAGCTTTCTTT CASSPRAPGKTEAFF
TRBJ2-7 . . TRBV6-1 TGTGCCAGCAGTGAAGCTTCCCAATACGAGCAGTACTTC CASSEASQYEQYF
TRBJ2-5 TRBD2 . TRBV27 TGTGCCAGCAGTTTAGAGCGGGGTCGAGAGACCCAGTACTTC CASSLERGRETQYF
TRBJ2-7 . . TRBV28 TGTGCCAGCAGCATGGGTGGCAGGGCTACCTACGAGCAGTACTTC CASSMGGRATYEQYF
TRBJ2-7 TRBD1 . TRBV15 TGTGCCACCAGCCGGGACAGGGACTTCTCCTACGAGCAGTACTTC CATSRDRDFSYEQYF
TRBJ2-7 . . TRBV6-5 TGTGCCAGCAGTAGGACAGCGACCTCCTACGAGCAGTACTTC CASSRTATSYEQYF
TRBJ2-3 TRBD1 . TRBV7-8 TGTGCCAGCAGCCTCCGACAGGGGCTAACAGATACGCAGTATTTT CASSLRQGLTDTQYF
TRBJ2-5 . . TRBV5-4 TGTGCCAGCAGCTTACCAGGGAAAGAGACCCAGTACTTC CASSLPGKETQYF